This entry is about one TCR beta chain. The assay was immunoSEQ multiplex PCR, and TCRdb's table has in-frame clones only and misses some. The sample records about 440,000 clones, roughly 87% being singletons. These data originate in a study of Ad26.COV2.S vaccination and SARS-CoV-2 variants. Treatment: approximately 18 received Ad26.COV2.S at low or high dose, single or two shots; roughly five received placebo; per-sample allocation not given. Sampling happened 63 days after the first vaccine or placebo injection. Trimming at V came to 5 bases and at J to 4 bases, leaving 15 bases not matched to a gene. CDR1 and CDR2 from the germline V gene are MGHDK and SYGVNS. This CDR3 has 17 amino acids.

The starting material was peripheral blood, obtained in a trial of Ad26.COV2.S vaccine versus placebo. This receptor was obtained from a person aged 18-60 years who received the Ad26.COV2.S COVID-19 vaccine or a placebo. V usage is TRBV25-1 and J usage is TRBJ2-7, with 9 bases that match TRBD2. This CDR3 reads CASSPPPATSGVYEQYF. DNA of the CDR3: TGTGCCAGCAGTCCCCCCCCCGCGACTAGCGGAGTTTACGAGCAGTACTTC.